The T cell receptor beta chain under discussion was sequenced for a study of PD-L1 blockade in urothelial cancer. Study information: The patients first took atezolizumab in the mid-2010s, receiving 1,200 mg intravenously every 3 weeks. Specimens of blood held a median count of roughly 130,000 T cells.

Generated by immunoSEQ multiplex PCR, the TCRdb table keeps only in-frame clones and is missing some. Among around 70,000 clones, roughly 90% were seen once, and the ten largest hold 3.5% to 5.5%. The sample's time point: pretreatment peripheral blood. The J segment lost 2 bases and the V segment lost 2 bases, leaving 6 bases of the junction unmatched. Germline assignment: CDR1 SGHRS and CDR2 YFSETQ. The CDR3 contains 15 residues. Here the sequenced sample was PBMCs, taken around atezolizumab (anti-PD-L1) treatment. This receptor was taken from a man between 65 and 85 years old with urothelial cancer. The gene calls are TRBV5-1 and TRBJ2-5, with TRBD2 identical over 7 bases. The CDR3 bases are TGCGCCAGCAGCTTTAACCCGGGAGGACAAGAGACCCAGTACTTC. Protein product: CASSFNPGGQETQYF. Full variable domain (rest looked up from reference TRBV5-1 and TRBJ2-5): KAGVTQTPRYLIKTRGQQVTLSCSPISGHRSVSWYQQTPGQGLQFLFEYFSETQRNKGNFPGRFSGRQFSNSRSEMNVSTLELGDSALYLCASSFNPGGQETQYFGPGTRLLVL.